This T cell receptor (beta chain) was identified in a study of beta chain features in type 1 diabetes. General study findings and limits: PCR, the amplification step, might favor shorter templates, equally in patients and controls.

As every portion of the isolated RNA was reverse transcribed, the sequencing read expressed TCRB transcripts. TCRdb keeps only in-frame clones here, not all; method: immunoSEQ multiplex PCR. This repertoire shows about 59,000 clones, about 55% found once; its top ten account for 2.2%. As concerns this clone: Its antigen is unknown.

Sequencing was performed on Tregs from blood. This sequence was found in a woman between 18 and 30 years old in good health.

The CDR3, as DNA: TGTGCCAGCAGTGCCTACAGGGGCTCCTACGAGCAGTACTTC. Protein sequence: CASSAYRGSYEQYF. The chain is built from TRBV6-1 and TRBJ2-7; 7 bases align to TRBD1. CDR1 is MNHNS, CDR2 SASEGT, per germline. V trimming: 4 bases; J trimming: 0 bases; junction bases outside the gene matches: 3. CDR3 length equals 14 residues.